These T cell receptor beta chains were read from a single sample in a study of blood T cell repertoires in COVID-19. The repertoire was sequenced with immunoSEQ multiplex PCR; TCRdb's copy has only in-frame clones and lacks some. Among more than 35,000 clones, roughly 78% were seen once, and the ten largest hold roughly 21%. The sample comprised peripheral blood. Receptors originate from a man aged 65-85 years with acute or convalescent COVID-19. Each CDR3 is given with its conserved first and last residue. Each record gives: D gene, J gene, V gene, clone size, CDR3 DNA, CDR3 protein. The D gene is left open where the match is weak. Rows may omit the clone size; those that give it use once, few, many or a size class.

NA | TRBJ2-7 | TRBV6-6 | few | TGTGCCAGCAGTTACGAGGTCTACGAGCAGTACTTC | CASSYEVYEQYF
NA | TRBJ2-1 | TRBV19 | NA | TGTGCCAGTACCAGGGCCCAAATCAATGAGCAGTTCTTC | CASTRAQINEQFF
NA | TRBJ1-1 | TRBV7-2 | NA | TGTGCCAGCAGCCCCCAACGAGGGAGGAACACTGAAGCTTTCTTT | CASSPQRGRNTEAFF
NA | TRBJ1-6 | TRBV7-2 | NA | TGTGCCAGCAGCCTTCTGGGGGGGCTGGATTCACCCCTCCACTTT | CASSLLGGLDSPLHF
NA | TRBJ2-5 | TRBV9 | NA | TGTGCCAGCAGCCCCCTAGTGGGTCCGAGGGAGACCCAGTACTTC | CASSPLVGPRETQYF
NA | TRBJ1-5 | TRBV7-8 | NA | TGTGCCAGCAGCTTAGGGCGGGTAAATCAGCCCCAGCATTTT | CASSLGRVNQPQHF
TRBD1 | TRBJ2-7 | TRBV27 | NA | TGTGCCAGCAGCGTCGACAGGGGGGTCGCCGAGCAGTACTTC | CASSVDRGVAEQYF
NA | TRBJ2-5 | TRBV11-2 | NA | TGTGCCAGCAGTAGTCCGGGGGGCGGCACAGGGACCCAGTACTTC | CASSSPGGGTGTQYF
TRBD2 | TRBJ2-1 | TRBV15 | NA | TGTGCCACCAGCATAGCGGGAGTCCCCAATGAGCAGTTCTTC | CATSIAGVPNEQFF
NA | TRBJ1-5 | TRBV6-5 | NA | TGTGCCAGCATGGGGACACTCGATCAGCCCCAGCATTTT | CASMGTLDQPQHF
NA | TRBJ2-2 | TRBV2 | NA | TGTGCCAGCATTTGGACACCTACGAACACCGGGGAGCTGTTTTTT | CASIWTPTNTGELFF
NA | TRBJ2-1 | TRBV3-1/TRBV3-2 | NA | TGTGCCAGCAGCCAAGGGTTGCTCGGTGAGCAGTTCTTC | CASSQGLLGEQFF
TRBD2 | TRBJ2-3 | TRBV3-1/TRBV3-2 | NA | TGTGCCAGCGGCGGACTAGCGGGAAATACAGATACGCAGTATTTT | CASGGLAGNTDTQYF
TRBD2 | TRBJ2-3 | TRBV9 | NA | TGTGCCAGCAGCGTAAATGACGGGAGGGGGGGAGATACGCAGTATTTT | CASSVNDGRGGDTQYF
NA | TRBJ2-7 | TRBV6-5 | NA | TGTGCCAGCAGTCCGAGCTCCTACGAGCAGTACTTC | CASSPSSYEQYF
TRBD1 | TRBJ2-6 | TRBV7-6 | few | TGTGCCAGCAGCTCAAGCTGGGACAGGGCCTCCTCTGGGGCCAACGTCCTGACTTTC | CASSSSWDRASSGANVLTF
NA | TRBJ1-2 | TRBV6-5 | NA | TGTGCCAGCAGCTCGGGGGTCTATGGCTACACCTTC | CASSSGVYGYTF
NA | TRBJ1-1 | TRBV19 | NA | TGTGCCAGTAGTATAGATGACACAGGGATGAACACTGAAGCTTTCTTT | CASSIDDTGMNTEAFF
NA | TRBJ2-2 | TRBV10-3 | NA | TGTGCCATCAGGGAGGTAGCGGAGAACACCGGGGAGCTGTTTTTT | CAIREVAENTGELFF
NA | TRBJ2-1 | TRBV9 | NA | TGTGCCAGCAGCGTAGCTCCCTTAGGAGCGGGACAGGTTGAGCAGTTCTTC | CASSVAPLGAGQVEQFF
NA | TRBJ1-5 | TRBV7-9 | few | TGTGCCAGCAGCTTAGGGGGCAGAGGAGGCAATCAGCCCCAGCATTTT | CASSLGGRGGNQPQHF
NA | TRBJ2-1 | TRBV28 | NA | TGTGCCAGCAGTTTGGGGGGTCTCAACAATGAGCAGTTCTTC | CASSLGGLNNEQFF
TRBD1 | TRBJ1-1 | TRBV27 | NA | TGTGCCAGCAGTTTATCGTTAGGGGGCAGGGGGACTGAAGCTTTCTTT | CASSLSLGGRGTEAFF
NA | TRBJ2-1 | TRBV9 | once | TGTGCCAGCAGCCGTTTGGGCCCTGAGCAGTTCTTC | CASSRLGPEQFF
TRBD2 | TRBJ2-7 | TRBV5-6 | NA | TGTGCCAGCAGCTTACGCGGGAGTGCCTACGAGCAGTACTTC | CASSLRGSAYEQYF
TRBD2 | TRBJ2-1 | TRBV10-3 | NA | TGTGCCATCCGGACAGGGACTAGCGGGCCCGACAATGAGCAGTTCTTC | CAIRTGTSGPDNEQFF
NA | TRBJ2-1 | TRBV19 | NA | TGTGCCAGTAGTGTTGGACTCCTACACAATGAGCAGTTCTTC | CASSVGLLHNEQFF
NA | TRBJ1-1 | TRBV9 | NA | TGTGCCAGCAGCCTCAGTTTGAACACTGAAGCTTTCTTT | CASSLSLNTEAFF
NA | TRBJ2-7 | TRBV27 | NA | TGTGCCAGCAGTTTGTATCCCTCCTACGAGCAGTACTTC | CASSLYPSYEQYF
NA | TRBJ2-3 | TRBV7-8 | once | TGTGCCAGCAGCTTAGCGTCCGACGGGGTCACAGATACGCAGTATTTT | CASSLASDGVTDTQYF
TRBD2 | TRBJ2-7 | TRBV19 | NA | TGTGCCAGTAGTATTCTAGCGGGAGGACCCTACGAGCAGTACTTC | CASSILAGGPYEQYF
TRBD2 | TRBJ2-1 | TRBV9 | NA | TGTGCCAGCAGCGGCCGATTTAGCGGGAGGGCCCTCGATGAGCAGTTCTTC | CASSGRFSGRALDEQFF
NA | TRBJ2-7 | TRBV28 | NA | TGTGCCAGCAGTTTAGGGCAGGGGTTGGGCGAGCAGTACTTC | CASSLGQGLGEQYF
NA | TRBJ1-1 | TRBV11-2 | NA | TGTGCCAGCAGCTTATGGACAAACACTGAAGCTTTCTTT | CASSLWTNTEAFF
TRBD1 | TRBJ1-1 | TRBV6-5 | NA | TGTGCCAGCAGGACAGGGGCAATGAACACTGAAGCTTTCTTT | CASRTGAMNTEAFF
TRBD1 | TRBJ1-3 | TRBV29-1 | once | TGCAGCGTATGGACAGGGGACGGAAACACCATATATTTT | CSVWTGDGNTIYF
TRBD1 | TRBJ2-4 | TRBV18 | NA | TGTGCCAGCTCACCACCGGGACAGGGGTCCACCAAAAACATTCAGTACTTC | CASSPPGQGSTKNIQYF
NA | TRBJ2-4 | TRBV7-9 | NA | TGTGCCAGCAGCCGAGCCGGGGAAATAGGGAACATTCAGTACTTC | CASSRAGEIGNIQYF
NA | TRBJ1-5 | TRBV3-1/TRBV3-2 | NA | TGTGCCAGCAGCCGATACAGGGACCAGCCCCAGCATTTT | CASSRYRDQPQHF
NA | TRBJ1-2 | TRBV27 | NA | TGTGCCAGCAGTTTATCCACCAGGGGCGGCTACACCTTC | CASSLSTRGGYTF
NA | TRBJ1-5 | TRBV4-2 | NA | TGTGCCAGCAGCCAAGATCGGGGGGATCAGCCCCAGCATTTT | CASSQDRGDQPQHF
TRBD1 | TRBJ1-1 | TRBV28 | NA | TGTGCCAGCAGTTCGATCGACAGGGACACTGAAGCTTTCTTT | CASSSIDRDTEAFF
NA | TRBJ2-3 | TRBV19 | NA | TGTGCCAGTAGGGGCGTGGCCAGGGGCTCTGAGGATACGCAGTATTTT | CASRGVARGSEDTQYF
NA | TRBJ1-4 | TRBV15 | NA | TGTGCCACCAGCAGAGTGGCCGGGACACTTAATGAAAAACTGTTTTTT | CATSRVAGTLNEKLFF
TRBD1 | TRBJ1-1 | TRBV5-1 | NA | TGCGCCAGCAGCGGGATGGGACAGGGGGGCACTGAAGCTTTCTTT | CASSGMGQGGTEAFF
TRBD2 | TRBJ2-7 | TRBV9 | NA | TGTGCCAGCAGCGTAAGACTAGCGGGAGACGAGCAGTACTTC | CASSVRLAGDEQYF
NA | TRBJ1-6 | TRBV6-5 | NA | TGTGCCAGCCGGCGGGGGAATTCACCCCTCCACTTT | CASRRGNSPLHF
TRBD2 | TRBJ2-7 | TRBV28 | NA | TGTGCCAGCATCCCCGGCGGGAGCTCCTACGAGCAGTACTTC | CASIPGGSSYEQYF
TRBD1 | TRBJ1-5 | TRBV7-6 | once | TGTGCCAGCAGCCCGGGACAGGGGGGAGATCAGCCCCAGCATTTT | CASSPGQGGDQPQHF